This T cell receptor (beta chain) was documented in a study of response to subunit inactivated influenza vaccine. Study-wide results and caveats: T cells newly recruited by each seasonal influenza vaccination are few, the authors suggested.

From the RT-PCR reads, TCRdb called clonotypes with MiXCR, one entry per CDR3 protein. Of about 780,000 distinct CDR3 sequences in the sample, about 18% were seen once. This clonotype turned up a few times. Its antigen is currently unknown. Trimming pared 6 bases from V and 5 bases from J, leaving 16 bases between. The CDR3 contains 14 residues. Looked up from germline, CDR1 is MDHEN and CDR2 is SYDVKM. This chain connects TRBV28 to TRBJ1-1; D not certain. The source was PBMCs from blood, collected roughly 5 days after vaccination. This clonotype was sampled from a man between 45 and 60 years old who received an inactivated influenza vaccine. Here the CDR3 DNA reads TGTGCCAGCAGGAGACACAGATCGGGAACTGAAGCTTTCTTT. As protein: CASRRHRSGTEAFF.